Listed here is a single T cell receptor beta chain. The clone's antigen remains unknown. Base-call qualities are not available, and no considerably larger clone is one nucleotide away. The data are from a study of beta chain features in type 1 diabetes (dated by TCRdb to 2016 to 2019). Notes on the research overall: Mean age, gender distribution, total cell number and subset yield were not different between patients and healthy donors. Regulatory and stem cell-like memory subsets were obtained from only 8 patients and roughly 8 healthy donors, while naive and central memory subsets were obtained from all 30 or so donors. In the study, TCRB repertoires of sorted circulating CD4+ T cell subsets from recently diagnosed type 1 diabetes patients were compared with those of matched healthy donors. A total of around 110,000,000 sorted cells were examined across all samples, and a strong correlation was observed between cell number per subset and RNA yield.

V drops 4 bases and J drops 2 bases, leaving 9 bases in between. Sequences LNHDA (CDR1) and SQIVND (CDR2) are obtained from the germline V gene (reference sequence). The CDR3, from cysteine to phenylalanine, totals 14 residues. Kept here is only the CDR3 DNA, which spans 42 bases and is read in frame from base 1. The entire isolated RNA was reverse transcribed using the High Capacity cDNA Reverse Transcription Kit, and thus expressed TCRB transcripts were sequenced. Deep immunoSEQ sequencing was performed on naive, central memory and regulatory T cell samples, with an average of approximately 4 million total reads per sample. Sorted cells were lysed in RLT buffer, and RNA was extracted using DNase-treated RNeasy Micro or Mini kits according to cell number. To prevent cross-contamination, every cell subset was processed on its own, while patient and healthy donor samples were processed together. The immunoSEQ multiplex PCR was used to amplify TCRB sequences from cDNA, generating 87-bp fragments that spanned the CDR3 region. Sequencing of the amplicons was performed on the Illumina HiSeq platform. The authors' analysis ran thus. Synthetic template baselines were used to correct PCR bias computationally, reads within Hamming distance 2 were collapsed together, and singletons that could not be merged were discarded. Reads were aligned against IMGT so that V, D and J genes, CDR3 length and insertions or deletions at six rearrangement sites could be assigned. Within each subset, clonotype counts were normalized to sorted cell number, and only after that were true diversity and Gini coefficients computed with the tcR R package. The overlap coefficient, calculated on TCRB nucleotide sequences, was used to quantify repertoire sharing. Out-of-frame TCRB sequences from naive cells were analyzed to stand in for the pre-selection repertoire. TCRdb mirrors the immuneACCESS table, restricted to in-frame sequences. Some clones are absent from its copies; in checked studies, under half trace to an unresolved V gene, and the reason for the others is unknown. V and J calls and clone size are given by that table; D and trimming were obtained from the DNA. Across this sample there are roughly 230,000 clones, with approximately 11% seen only once. 0.017% of the sample is held by the ten biggest clonotypes.

Broader findings and caveats from the paper: A moderate but significant shortening of TCRB CDR3 length was observed in type 1 diabetes patients in all four CD4+ subsets. At VDJ recombination sites, patients with type 1 diabetes made fewer insertions and deleted more nucleotides, a pattern implying thymic rearrangement abnormalities. Naive, central memory and regulatory TCRB repertoires appeared to be more alike among patients than among healthy donors. Shorter templates might be favored by PCR, yet because patient and control samples were amplified and corrected together, any such skew would affect both groups equally. Sequencing cDNA rather than genomic DNA could over-represent highly expressing activated cells, although activation and CD3 levels did not differ between groups. Only small numbers of individuals were included in the HLA sub-analyses, which left unresolved whether HLA type had any influence on TCRB rearrangement.

From each donor, a single peripheral blood sample of 95 to 150 mL on average was drawn into heparinised tubes. Naive, central memory, regulatory and stem cell-like memory CD4+ T cells were sorted on a BD FACSAria II using a panel including CD45RO, CCR7, CD25, CD127, CD95 and CD27. Every sorted population had a purity above 98%. Right away, PBMCs were isolated by Lymphoprep density gradient centrifugation and were stained directly, with no culture step. Samples were stained and sorted in pairs, with one healthy donor and one patient per experiment, so that batch effects were minimized. Recombination linked TRBV19 to TRBJ2-1, and TRBD1 may be the D gene, going by 6 matching bases. Sequencing was done on a sample of naive CD4+ T cells from blood. Sample cell subset or site, as interpreted from the label and publication: true naive CD4+ T cells. The receptor was derived from a man aged 30-40 years with type 1 diabetes. The nucleotide sequence reads as follows: TGTGCCAGTAGTACGGGACATGCCTACAATGAGCAGTTCTTC. It codes for CASSTGHAYNEQFF.